This T cell receptor (beta chain) was identified in a study of shared clonotypes between healthy human individuals. Generated by immunoSEQ multiplex PCR, the TCRdb table keeps only in-frame clones and is missing some. The sample has hundreds of thousands of clones; about 79% are singletons. Within Nashville, Tennessee resided all donors, each a Caucasian adult. V was clipped by 3 bases and J by 4 bases, with 12 bases between them. The CDR3 length is 14 residues. CDR1 is MNHEY, CDR2 SMNVEV, per germline (reference sequence). Sequencing was done on a sample of PBMCs. This TCR derives from a woman in her forties in good health. Some clones in this sample may be carry-over from other donors' samples. V is TRBV27 and J is TRBJ2-5, with D perhaps matching TRBD1 (7 bases). The CDR3 coding sequence is TGTGCCAGCAGTTTTGGAGGGGGCGGAGAGACCCAGTACTTC. This encodes CASSFGGGGETQYF.